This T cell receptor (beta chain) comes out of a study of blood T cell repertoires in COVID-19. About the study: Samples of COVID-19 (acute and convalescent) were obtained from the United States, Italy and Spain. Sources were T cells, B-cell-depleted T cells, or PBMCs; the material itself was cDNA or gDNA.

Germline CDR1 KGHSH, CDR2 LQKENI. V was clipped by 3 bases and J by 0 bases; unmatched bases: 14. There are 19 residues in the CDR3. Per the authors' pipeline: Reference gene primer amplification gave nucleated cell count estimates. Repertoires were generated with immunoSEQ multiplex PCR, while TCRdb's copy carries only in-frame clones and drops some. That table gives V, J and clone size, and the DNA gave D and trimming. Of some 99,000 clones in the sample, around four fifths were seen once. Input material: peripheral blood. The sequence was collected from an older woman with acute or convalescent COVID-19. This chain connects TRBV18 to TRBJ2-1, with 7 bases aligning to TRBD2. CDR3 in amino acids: CASSPPGLRTQSSYNEQFF. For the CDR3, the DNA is TGTGCCAGCTCACCTCCGGGACTACGAACGCAGAGCTCCTACAATGAGCAGTTCTTC. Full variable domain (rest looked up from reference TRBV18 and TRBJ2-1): NAGVMQNPRHLVRRRGQEARLRCSPMKGHSHVYWYRQLPEEGLKFMVYLQKENIIDESGMPKERFSAEFPKEGPSILRIQQVVRGDSAAYFCASSPPGLRTQSSYNEQFFGPGTRLTVL.